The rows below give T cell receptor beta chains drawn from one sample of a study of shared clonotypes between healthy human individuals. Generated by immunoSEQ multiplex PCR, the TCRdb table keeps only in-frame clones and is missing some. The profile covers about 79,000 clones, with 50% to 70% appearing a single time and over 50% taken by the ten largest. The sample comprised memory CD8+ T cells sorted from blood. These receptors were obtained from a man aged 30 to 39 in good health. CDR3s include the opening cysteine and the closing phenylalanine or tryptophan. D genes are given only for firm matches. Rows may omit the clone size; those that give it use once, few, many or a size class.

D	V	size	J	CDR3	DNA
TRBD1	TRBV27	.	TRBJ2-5	CASSSPTGGALGTQYF	TGTGCCAGCAGCTCCCCGACAGGGGGCGCTTTAGGGACCCAGTACTTC
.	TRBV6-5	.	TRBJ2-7	CASSEGTAPYEQYF	TGTGCCAGCAGTGAAGGGACGGCGCCCTACGAGCAGTACTTC
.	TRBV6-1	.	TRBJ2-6	CASSEVSGANVLTF	TGTGCCAGCAGTGAGGTATCTGGGGCCAACGTCCTGACTTTC
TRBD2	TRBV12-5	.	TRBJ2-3	CASGSGLAGGADTQYF	TGTGCTAGTGGTTCGGGACTAGCGGGAGGTGCAGATACGCAGTATTTT
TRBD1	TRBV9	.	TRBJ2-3	CASSEGQDTDTQYF	TGTGCCAGCAGCGAGGGACAGGACACAGATACGCAGTATTTT
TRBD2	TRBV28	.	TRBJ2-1	CASSTVRTSGPYNEQFF	TGTGCCAGCAGTACCGTTCGGACTAGCGGGCCGTACAATGAGCAGTTCTTC
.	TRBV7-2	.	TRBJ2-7	CASSRAINSYEQYF	TGTGCCAGCAGCCGAGCAATAAACTCCTACGAGCAGTACTTC
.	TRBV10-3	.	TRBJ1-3	CASVGGVGSTGNTIYF	TGTGCCAGCGTCGGGGGAGTGGGCAGCACTGGAAACACCATATATTTT
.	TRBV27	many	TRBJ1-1	CASSRNTEAFF	TGTGCCAGCAGCCGGAACACTGAAGCTTTCTTT
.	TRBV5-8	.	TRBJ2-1	CASSSDSREQFF	TGTGCCAGCAGCTCGGACTCCAGGGAGCAGTTCTTC
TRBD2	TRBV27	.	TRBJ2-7	CASSAGLAGGPYEQYF	TGTGCCAGCAGTGCAGGACTAGCGGGAGGGCCCTACGAGCAGTACTTC
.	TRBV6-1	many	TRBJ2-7	CASSPLGRNNEQYF	TGTGCCAGCAGCCCCCTCGGACGGAACAACGAGCAGTACTTC
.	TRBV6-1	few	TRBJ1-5	CASTRSDSYNQPQHF	TGTGCCAGCACTCGATCGGACAGCTACAATCAGCCCCAGCATTTT
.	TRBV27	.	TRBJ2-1	CASSLFSAYNEQFF	TGTGCCAGCAGTTTGTTTAGCGCATACAATGAGCAGTTCTTC
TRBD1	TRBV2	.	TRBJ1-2	CASSPGTGIDYGYTF	TGTGCCAGCAGCCCGGGGACAGGGATTGACTATGGCTACACCTTC
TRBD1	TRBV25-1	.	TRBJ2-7	CASSDGSDRRSYEQYF	TGTGCCAGCAGTGACGGGTCGGACAGGCGGTCTTACGAGCAGTACTTC
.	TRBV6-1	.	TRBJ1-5	CASSEVVGQGDQPQHF	TGTGCCAGCAGTGAGGTTGTGGGGCAGGGTGATCAGCCCCAGCATTTT
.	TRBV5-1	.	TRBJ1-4	CASSPKATNEKLFF	TGCGCCAGCAGCCCAAAGGCAACTAATGAAAAACTGTTTTTT
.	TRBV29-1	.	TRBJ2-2	CSASPEAGELFF	TGCAGCGCCTCCCCCGAAGCCGGGGAGCTGTTTTTT
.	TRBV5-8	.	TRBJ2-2	CASSRREALNTGELFF	TGTGCCAGCAGCCGCAGAGAGGCATTGAACACCGGGGAGCTGTTTTTT
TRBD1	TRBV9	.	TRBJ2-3	CASSGGQGDTDTQYF	TGTGCCAGCAGCGGGGGACAGGGTGACACAGATACGCAGTATTTT
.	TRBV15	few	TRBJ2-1	CATSPIWGAEGEQFF	TGTGCCACCAGCCCTATTTGGGGGGCGGAAGGTGAGCAGTTCTTC